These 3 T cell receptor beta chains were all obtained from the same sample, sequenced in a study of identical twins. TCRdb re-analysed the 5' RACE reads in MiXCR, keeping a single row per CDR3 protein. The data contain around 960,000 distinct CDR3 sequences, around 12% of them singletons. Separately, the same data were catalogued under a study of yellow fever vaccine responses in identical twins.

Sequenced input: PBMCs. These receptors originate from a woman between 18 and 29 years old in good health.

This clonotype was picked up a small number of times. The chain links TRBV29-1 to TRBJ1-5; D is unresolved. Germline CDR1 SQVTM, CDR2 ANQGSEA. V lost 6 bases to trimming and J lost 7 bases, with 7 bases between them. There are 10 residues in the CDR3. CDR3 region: CSVGSQPQHF. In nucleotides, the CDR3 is TGCAGCGTAGGGTCGCAGCCCCAGCATTTT.

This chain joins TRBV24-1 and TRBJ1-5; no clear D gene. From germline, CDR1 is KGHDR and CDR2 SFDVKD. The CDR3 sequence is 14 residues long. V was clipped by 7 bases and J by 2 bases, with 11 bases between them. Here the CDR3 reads CATRGSAGNQPQHF. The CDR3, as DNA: TGTGCCACCAGGGGTTCCGCCGGCAATCAGCCCCAGCATTTT.

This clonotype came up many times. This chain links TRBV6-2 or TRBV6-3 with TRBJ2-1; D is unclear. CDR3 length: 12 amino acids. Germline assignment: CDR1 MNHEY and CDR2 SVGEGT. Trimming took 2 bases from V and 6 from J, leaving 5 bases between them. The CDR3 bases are TGTGCCAGCAGTTACCGAACCAATGAGCAGTTCTTC. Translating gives CASSYRTNEQFF.